Following are 28 T cell receptor beta chains from one sample sequenced in a study of CD4 T cells in relation to SARS-CoV-2 and coronaviruses. No antigens are known for them. CD4+ T cells from unexposed donors were obtained before the COVID-19 pandemic (2011-2018). CD4+ T cells were isolated from the cells after 10 days of culture. Assay: immunoSEQ multiplex PCR; the TCRdb copy retains only in-frame clones and omits some. The sample has tens of thousands of clones; about three quarters are singletons. Sequencing was done on a sample of CD4+ T cells from PBMCs, cultured in vitro. These receptor sequences come from a human donor in good health.

This chain joins TRBV18 and TRBJ1-1; tentative D call: TRBD1 (5 bases). CDR1 and CDR2 from the germline V gene are KGHSH and LQKENI. This CDR3 comprises 14 residues. Trimming shortened V by 6 bases and J by 0 bases, and 11 bases separated the two germline ends. CDR3 sequence: CASSRGPVNTEAFF. The CDR3 DNA reads TGTGCCAGCTCCCGGGGACCTGTGAACACTGAAGCTTTCTTT.

This sequence joins TRBV5-1 and TRBJ1-1; D is uncertain. With 0 bases removed from V and 3 bases from J, the gap between germline ends came to 9 bases. Germline V gene sequence: CDR1 SGHRS, CDR2 YFSETQ. The CDR3 runs 14 residues. The CDR3, as DNA: TGCGCCAGCAGCTTGGGTCAGCGAGACACTGAAGCTTTCTTT. Amino acid sequence: CASSLGQRDTEAFF.

This clone was counted once. The chain employs TRBV18 and TRBJ2-1, with D possibly being TRBD1 (6 bases). Germline CDR1 is KGHSH and CDR2 is LQKENI. This CDR3 region has 12 residues. The germline V and J ends were trimmed by 3 bases and 9 bases, with 9 bases remaining between them. Here the CDR3 reads CASSPGQSEQFF. Here the CDR3 DNA reads TGTGCCAGCTCACCCGGACAGTCTGAGCAGTTCTTC.

The genes are TRBV2 and TRBJ2-1; 7 nucleotides match TRBD1. Germline-derived CDR1 and CDR2 are SNHLY and FYNNEI. The CDR3 is 13 amino acids. The ends lost 6 bases at V and 5 bases at J; junction bases unmatched: 4. The CDR3 loop is CASSRDRHNEQFF. CDR3 DNA sequence: TGTGCCAGCAGCCGGGACAGACACAATGAGCAGTTCTTC.

V and J are TRBV30 and TRBJ1-5; D is unresolved. V shed 2 bases and J shed 5 bases, with 10 bases lying between them. The CDR3 is made up of 13 amino acids. Germline loops: CDR1 GTSNPN, CDR2 SVGIG (reference sequence). The CDR3 sequence: CAWSLSLDQPQHF. CDR3 nucleotide sequence: TGTGCCTGGAGTTTAAGTCTGGATCAGCCCCAGCATTTT.

In this sample, this clone turned up a few times. The J gene is TRBJ1-2, the V gene TRBV19, with D hard to call. Germline V gene sequence: CDR1 LNHDA, CDR2 SQIVND (reference sequence). CDR3 length equals 13 residues. V lost 4 bases, J lost 7 bases, and 13 bases lay in between. CDR3 protein: CASSTQARTGYTF. The CDR3 DNA reads as TGTGCCAGTAGTACTCAGGCGCGAACTGGCTACACCTTC. Filled out from reference TRBV19 and TRBJ1-2, the complete variable domain reads DGGITQSPKYLFRKEGQNVTLSCEQNLNHDAMYWYRQDPGQGLRLIYYSQIVNDFQKGDIAEGYSVSREKKESFPLTVTSAQKNPTAFYLCASSTQARTGYTFGSGTRLTVV.

The chain is built from TRBV9 and TRBJ2-1; 14 nucleotides agree with TRBD2. With 0 bases clipped from V and 8 bases from J, the junction kept 4 bases outside the gene matches. Germline lookup yields CDR1 SGDLS and CDR2 YYNGEE. This CDR3 comprises 16 residues. CDR3 DNA sequence: TGTGCCAGCAGCGTAGGGGGGACTAGCGGGAGCTATGAGCAGTTCTTC. This translates into CASSVGGTSGSYEQFF.

The DNA of the CDR3 is TGTGCCTGGAAACCCGGGCCGAGCGATACGCAGTATTTT. Translating it yields CAWKPGPSDTQYF. This chain connects TRBV30 to TRBJ2-3; D ambiguous. V dropped 4 bases and J dropped 6 bases, with 14 bases sitting between them. From germline, CDR1 is GTSNPN and CDR2 SVGIG (reference sequence). The CDR3 runs to 13 residues.

This rearrangement joins TRBV25-1 to TRBJ1-2; possibly TRBD1 for D (5 bases). Germline values: CDR1 MGHDK, CDR2 SYGVNS. The germline V and J ends were trimmed by 4 bases and 8 bases, with 14 bases remaining between them. The CDR3 runs to 13 residues. For the CDR3, the DNA is TGTGCCAGCAGTGTTCGGGAGGGGTACGGCTACACCTTC. This gives the protein CASSVREGYGYTF.

J is TRBJ2-1 and V is TRBV7-6; 9 nucleotides agree with TRBD2. This CDR3 is built from 16 residues. The V gene end was trimmed by 1 base and the J gene end by 13 bases; junction bases not matched to a gene: 14. Germline V gene data show CDR1 as SGHVS and CDR2 as FNYEAQ. The CDR3 region is CASSLERGSSGGIQFF. The CDR3 DNA is TGTGCCAGCAGCTTAGAAAGGGGGAGTAGCGGGGGAATTCAGTTCTTC.

This CDR3 is CASSPPSGWAPGANVLTF. Here the CDR3 DNA reads TGTGCCAGCAGCCCCCCCTCCGGCTGGGCCCCTGGGGCCAACGTCCTGACTTTC. V gene TRBV9 combines with J gene TRBJ2-6; D gene unclear. V lost 4 bases and J lost 2, with 19 bases in between. In germline, CDR1 is SGDLS, CDR2 YYNGEE. CDR3 length: 18 amino acids.

This chain's CDR3 is CASAGLAGGPQETQYF. The CDR3 bases are TGTGCCAGCGCAGGACTAGCGGGGGGGCCCCAAGAGACCCAGTACTTC. The chain carries TRBV9 and TRBJ2-5; 15 nucleotides align to TRBD2. CDR1 is SGDLS, CDR2 YYNGEE, per germline. Trimming cost V 7 bases and J 1 base; bases outside gene matches: 5. The CDR3 runs 16 residues.

The gene calls are TRBV9 and TRBJ2-1; 7 nucleotides line up with TRBD2. V trimming: 0 bases; J trimming: 2 bases; junction bases outside the gene matches: 8. The germline V gene has CDR1 SGDLS and CDR2 YYNGEE. This CDR3 contains 17 residues. The CDR3 reads CASSVGGGSATYNEQFF. The CDR3 DNA is TGTGCCAGCAGCGTAGGGGGCGGGAGTGCAACCTACAATGAGCAGTTCTTC.

This rearrangement joins TRBV11-2 to TRBJ1-6; 8 bases are a match to TRBD1. The germline CDR1 and CDR2 sequences are SGHAT and FQNNGV. Trimming cost V 8 bases and J 7 bases; bases outside gene matches: 4. This CDR3 region has 13 residues. The CDR3 is CASGQGINSPLHF. The CDR3 nucleotides are TGTGCCAGCGGACAGGGAATCAATTCACCCCTCCACTTT. Full variable domain (rest looked up from reference TRBV11-2 and TRBJ1-6): EAGVAQSPRYKIIEKRQSVAFWCNPISGHATLYWYQQILGQGPKLLIQFQNNGVVDDSQLPKDRFSAERLKGVDSTLKIQPAKLEDSAVYLCASGQGINSPLHFGNGTRLTVT.

The rearrangement joins TRBV5-6 to TRBJ1-1; D remains ambiguous. Trimming shortened V by 2 bases and J by 6 bases, and 5 bases separated the two germline ends. The CDR3 is made up of 11 amino acids. CDR1 SGHDT and CDR2 YYEEEE come from the germline V gene. In nucleotides, the CDR3 is TGTGCCAGCAGCTTATTCCCTGAAGCTTTCTTT. Encoded protein: CASSLFPEAFF.

This chain uses TRBV27 with TRBJ2-1; 8 bases match TRBD2. The V and J ends lost 5 bases and 4 bases, in that order; junction bases with no gene match: 10. The CDR3 spans 16 residues. CDR1 is MNHEY and CDR2 is SMNVEV in the germline V gene (reference sequence). The chain's CDR3 is CASSPLGLGPYNEQFF. CDR3 nucleotides: TGTGCCAGCAGTCCGTTGGGACTAGGCCCTTACAATGAGCAGTTCTTC.

The chain recombines TRBV29-1 with TRBJ2-1, with D possibly being TRBD1 or TRBD2 (6 bases each). The V and J ends lost 3 bases and 0 bases respectively, with 12 bases between them. Germline CDR1 reads SQVTM; CDR2 reads ANQGSEA. CDR3 length: 15 residues. The CDR3 DNA sequence: TGCAGCGTTGATTCGGGGGCAGGCTCCTACAATGAGCAGTTCTTC. Its translation: CSVDSGAGSYNEQFF.

The chain combines TRBV7-2 with TRBJ2-7; possibly TRBD1 or TRBD2 for D (5 bases each). CDR1 is SGHTA and CDR2 is FQGNSA in the germline V gene. V dropped 3 bases and J dropped 7 bases, with 13 bases sitting between them. The CDR3 extends over 13 amino acids. The chain's CDR3 is CASSFSGDGEQYF. The CDR3 DNA is TGTGCCAGCAGCTTTTCTGGGGACGGGGAGCAGTACTTC.

V gene TRBV18 combines with J gene TRBJ1-3; D uncertain. V lost 0 bases and J 2 bases, leaving 11 bases between the germline ends. This CDR3 has 16 residues. Germline CDR1 is KGHSH and CDR2 is LQKENI. The CDR3 sequence: CASSPPGLLPGNTIYF. CDR3 DNA sequence: TGTGCCAGCTCACCACCGGGCCTACTACCTGGAAACACCATATATTTT. Full variable domain (missing parts from reference TRBV18 and TRBJ1-3): NAGVMQNPRHLVRRRGQEARLRCSPMKGHSHVYWYRQLPEEGLKFMVYLQKENIIDESGMPKERFSAEFPKEGPSILRIQQVVRGDSAAYFCASSPPGLLPGNTIYFGEGSWLTVV.

The chain couples TRBV2 to TRBJ2-2; D gene ambiguous. CDR1 SNHLY and CDR2 FYNNEI come from the germline V gene. The CDR3 extends over 15 amino acids. Deletions cut 0 bases from V and 1 base from J, with 6 bases between. In DNA form, the CDR3 reads TGTGCCAGCAGTGAAGCGCGCGGGAACACCGGGGAGCTGTTTTTT. This translates into CASSEARGNTGELFF.

The V and J genes are TRBV18 and TRBJ1-5; D possibly corresponds to TRBD1 (5 bases). Germline lookup yields CDR1 KGHSH and CDR2 LQKENI. V lost 0 bases and J lost 2, with 14 bases in between. The CDR3 is made up of 17 amino acids. This chain's CDR3 is CASSPPGGLGRNQPQHF. CDR3 DNA: TGTGCCAGCTCACCACCCGGAGGGCTGGGACGCAATCAGCCCCAGCATTTT.

The rearrangement links TRBV5-4 to TRBJ1-2; D possibly corresponds to TRBD1 (6 bases). This CDR3 contains 13 residues. The germline gives CDR1 SGHNT, CDR2 YYREEE (reference sequence). The V gene lost 3 bases and the J gene lost 6 bases, with 12 bases spanning the gap. CDR3 nucleotides: TGTGCCAGCAGCTCTCCGGGGGCGCATGGCTACACCTTC. It codes for CASSSPGAHGYTF.

The chain employs TRBV9 and TRBJ1-2; TRBD1 aligns across 7 bases. Germline V gene data show CDR1 as SGDLS and CDR2 as YYNGEE. With V trimmed by 0 bases and J by 4 bases, 6 bases remained unmatched. The CDR3 is 15 residues long. DNA for the CDR3: TGTGCCAGCAGCGTAGATGAGGACAGGCTCTATGGCTACACCTTC. Encoded protein: CASSVDEDRLYGYTF.

The chain employs TRBV3-1 (or the pseudogene TRBV3-2) and TRBJ2-7; no clear D gene. Germline CDR1 and CDR2: LGHDT and YNNKEL (reference sequence). CDR3 length: 13 amino acids. Trimming pared 0 bases from V and 3 bases from J, leaving 6 bases between. CDR3 coding DNA: TGTGCCAGCAGCCAAGACCTCCTCTACGAGCAGTACTTC. Translated, it gives CASSQDLLYEQYF.

The genes are TRBV30 and TRBJ1-5; D is unresolved. The V and J ends lost 2 bases and 4 bases respectively, with 9 bases between them. CDR1 and CDR2 from the germline V gene are GTSNPN and SVGIG (reference sequence). CDR3 length: 13 residues. The CDR3 sequence: CAWSISGNQPQHF. The DNA for the CDR3 is TGTGCCTGGAGTATTAGTGGGAATCAGCCCCAGCATTTT.

The chain couples TRBV3-1 (or the pseudogene TRBV3-2) to TRBJ1-5; TRBD1 is a possible D gene (5 bases). CDR1 and CDR2 (germline): LGHDT, YNNKEL (reference sequence). With 4 bases removed from V and 4 bases from J, the gap between germline ends came to 14 bases. This CDR3 comprises 15 residues. In nucleotides, the CDR3 is TGTGCCAGCAGCCCTAGTGGGGGGTGGAATCAGCCCCAGCATTTT. Its protein product is CASSPSGGWNQPQHF.

This chain uses TRBV6-5 with TRBJ1-1; 7 bases line up with TRBD1. The CDR3 spans 15 residues. The V and J ends lost 6 bases and 3 bases, in that order; junction bases with no gene match: 10. Germline CDR1 MNHEY, CDR2 SVGAGI. CDR3 DNA: TGTGCCAGCAGACGGCCGACAGGGATGGACACTGAAGCTTTCTTT. Translation gives CASRRPTGMDTEAFF.

V and J are TRBV3-1 (or the pseudogene TRBV3-2) and TRBJ1-3; D uncertain. This CDR3 has 13 residues. The germline V and J ends were trimmed by 6 bases and 8 bases, with 14 bases remaining between them. The germline gives CDR1 LGHDT, CDR2 YNNKEL (reference sequence). This CDR3 reads CASSQPLLDTIYF. CDR3 DNA: TGTGCCAGCAGTCAACCACTTTTGGACACCATATATTTT.